This TCR beta chain was captured in a study of brain T cells in children with intractable seizures. Whole-study results and caveats: HCMV serostatus was not known, and viral specificity came from CDR3 similarity only.

Germline V gives CDR1 SGHRS, CDR2 YFSETQ. The CDR3 has 16 residues. Trimming stripped 4 bases from V and 0 bases from J, with 14 bases between. As to time point: blood from clinic visit 5 months post-surgery; TSC patient then seizure free. Only cases whose brain tissue showed the highest T cell transcript signatures were sequenced. TCRdb's table, derived via immunoSEQ multiplex PCR, lists solely in-frame clones and lacks some. The sample has 340,000 or so clones, about 93% seen once. This clone showed up just once. Antigen: not known. Sequencing was performed on peripheral blood, taken about 5 months after surgery. The chain has TRBV5-1 and TRBJ2-1; D may be TRBD2 (6 bases). The sequence was obtained from a boy in the first two years of life with tuberous sclerosis and intractable seizures. CDR3 coding DNA: TGCGCCAGCAGCCTGGAGCAGCGGGCCTCCTACAATGAGCAGTTCTTC. It encodes CASSLEQRASYNEQFF.